The source of this T cell receptor (beta chain) is a study of cytomegalovirus exposure and HLA in healthy donors. Study observations and caveats: Later analysis demonstrated an association between a missense DCLRE1C variant and TCR beta V- and J-gene trimming. Whilst most TCR sequences proved rare, a subset of public TCRs occurred across many donors.

Primers: 60 Vbeta forward and 13 Jbeta reverse. Clones were sequenced by immunoSEQ multiplex PCR, and TCRdb holds only the in-frame ones, with some missing. The data hold 100,000 to 150,000 clones, with roughly 80% observed a single time. This clone was detected once. What it recognizes is unknown. Germline V lookup: CDR1 MNHEY, CDR2 SMNVEV (reference sequence). Deletions cut 3 bases from V and 6 bases from J, with 22 bases between. The CDR3 extends over 17 amino acids. The V call is TRBV27, the J call TRBJ2-3; D gene unclear. Sequencing used PBMCs. This sequence originates from a man between 18 and 35 years old in good health and CMV-seropositive. The CDR3: CASSFSRPASIGDTQYF. CDR3 DNA sequence: TGTGCCAGCAGTTTTTCCAGGCCAGCCTCTATTGGGGATACGCAGTATTTT.